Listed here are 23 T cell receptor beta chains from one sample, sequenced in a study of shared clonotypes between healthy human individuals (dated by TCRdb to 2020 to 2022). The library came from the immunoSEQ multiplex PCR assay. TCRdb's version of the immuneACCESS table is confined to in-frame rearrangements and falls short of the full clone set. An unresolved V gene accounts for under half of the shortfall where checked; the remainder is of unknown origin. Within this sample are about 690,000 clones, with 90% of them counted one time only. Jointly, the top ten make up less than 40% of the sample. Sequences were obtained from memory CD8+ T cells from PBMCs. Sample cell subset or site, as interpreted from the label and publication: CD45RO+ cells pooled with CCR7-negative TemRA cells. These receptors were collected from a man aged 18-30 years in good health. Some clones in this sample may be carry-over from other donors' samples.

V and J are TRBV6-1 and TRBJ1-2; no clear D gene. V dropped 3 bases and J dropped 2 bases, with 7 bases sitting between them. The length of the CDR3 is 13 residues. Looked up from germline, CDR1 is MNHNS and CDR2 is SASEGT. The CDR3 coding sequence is TGTGCCAGCAGTGATTTGGGGAACTATGGCTACACCTTC. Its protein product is CASSDLGNYGYTF.

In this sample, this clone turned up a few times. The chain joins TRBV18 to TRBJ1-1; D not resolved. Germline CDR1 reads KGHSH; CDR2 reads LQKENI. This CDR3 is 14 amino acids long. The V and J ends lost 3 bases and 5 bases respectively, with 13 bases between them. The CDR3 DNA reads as TGTGCCAGCTCACCGTGGAAGTCCGGTACTGAAGCTTTCTTT. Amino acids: CASSPWKSGTEAFF.

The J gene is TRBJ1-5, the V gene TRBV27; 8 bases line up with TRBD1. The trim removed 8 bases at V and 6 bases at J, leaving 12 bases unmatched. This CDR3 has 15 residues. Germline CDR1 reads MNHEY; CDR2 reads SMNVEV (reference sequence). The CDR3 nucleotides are TGTGCCAGCGCCCAAGGACAGGGCACCGGTCAGCCCCAGCATTTT. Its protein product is CASAQGQGTGQPQHF.

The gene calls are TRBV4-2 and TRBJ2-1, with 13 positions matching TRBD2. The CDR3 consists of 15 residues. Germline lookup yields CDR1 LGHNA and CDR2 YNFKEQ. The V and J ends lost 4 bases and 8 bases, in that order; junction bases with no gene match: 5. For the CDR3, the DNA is TGTGCCAGCAGCCCTACTAGCGGGAGGGGGCATGAGCAGTTCTTC. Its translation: CASSPTSGRGHEQFF.

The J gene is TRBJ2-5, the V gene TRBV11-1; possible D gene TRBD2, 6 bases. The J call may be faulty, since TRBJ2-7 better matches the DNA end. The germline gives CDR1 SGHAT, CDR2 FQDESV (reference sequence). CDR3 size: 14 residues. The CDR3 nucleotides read TGTGCCAGCAGCCATTTCGGGAGCTCCTACGAGCAGTACTTC. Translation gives CASSHFGSSYEQYF.

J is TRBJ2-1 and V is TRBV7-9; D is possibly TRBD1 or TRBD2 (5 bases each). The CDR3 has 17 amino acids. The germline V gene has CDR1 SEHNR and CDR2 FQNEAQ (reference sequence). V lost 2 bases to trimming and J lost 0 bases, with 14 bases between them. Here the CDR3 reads CASSLFRGAISYNEQFF. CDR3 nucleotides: TGTGCCAGCAGCTTATTTCGAGGGGCTATCTCCTACAATGAGCAGTTCTTC.

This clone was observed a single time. CDR3 protein: CASTPGQGTASGANVLTF. The CDR3 DNA is TGTGCCAGCACTCCTGGGCAGGGGACTGCTTCTGGGGCCAACGTCCTGACTTTC. The rearrangement joins TRBV2 to TRBJ2-6; D may be TRBD1 or TRBD2 (6 bases each). The CDR3 sequence is 18 residues long. Germline V gene data show CDR1 as SNHLY and CDR2 as FYNNEI. Trimming removed 7 bases from V and 1 base from J, with 20 bases in between.

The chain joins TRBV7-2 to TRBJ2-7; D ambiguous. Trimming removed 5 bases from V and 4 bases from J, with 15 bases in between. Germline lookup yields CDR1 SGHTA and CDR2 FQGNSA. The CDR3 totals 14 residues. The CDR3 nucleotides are TGTGCCAGCAGCGCCGCACAGAGAGGTTACGAGCAGTACTTC. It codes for CASSAAQRGYEQYF.

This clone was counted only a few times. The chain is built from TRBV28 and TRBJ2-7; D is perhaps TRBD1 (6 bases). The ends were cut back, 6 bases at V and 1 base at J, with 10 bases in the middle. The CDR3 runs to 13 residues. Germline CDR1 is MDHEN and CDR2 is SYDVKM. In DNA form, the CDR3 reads TGTGCCAGCAGACCACAGGGTTCCTACGAGCAGTACTTC. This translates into CASRPQGSYEQYF.

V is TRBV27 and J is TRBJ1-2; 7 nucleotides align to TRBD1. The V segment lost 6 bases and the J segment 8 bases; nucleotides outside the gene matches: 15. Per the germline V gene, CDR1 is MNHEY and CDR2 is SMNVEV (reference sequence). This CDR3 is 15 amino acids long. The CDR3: CASSLQAGGRKGYTF. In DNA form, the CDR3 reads TGTGCCAGCAGCCTTCAAGCAGGGGGAAGGAAGGGCTACACCTTC.

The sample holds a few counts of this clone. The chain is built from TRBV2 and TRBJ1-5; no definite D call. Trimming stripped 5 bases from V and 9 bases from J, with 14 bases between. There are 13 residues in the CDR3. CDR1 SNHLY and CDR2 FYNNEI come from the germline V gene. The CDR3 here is CASSLKEGWPQHF. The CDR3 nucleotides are TGTGCCAGCAGTCTAAAGGAGGGATGGCCCCAGCATTTT. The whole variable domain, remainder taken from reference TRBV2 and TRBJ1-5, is EPEVTQTPSHQVTQMGQEVILRCVPISNHLYFYWYRQILGQKVEFLVSFYNNEISEKSEIFDDQFSVERPDGSNFTLKIRSTKLEDSAMYFCASSLKEGWPQHFGDGTRLSIL.

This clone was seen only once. DNA of the CDR3: TGTGCCAGCAGCCCTAAGGGCCTAGCGGGCCACTCTGCCTACGAGCAGTACTTC. Its translation: CASSPKGLAGHSAYEQYF. The gene calls are TRBV7-9 and TRBJ2-7; TRBD2 matches 8 bases. The CDR3 loop spans 18 amino acids. Trimming took 5 bases from V and 2 from J; bases not matched to a gene: 17. Germline CDR1 reads SEHNR; CDR2 reads FQNEAQ (reference sequence).

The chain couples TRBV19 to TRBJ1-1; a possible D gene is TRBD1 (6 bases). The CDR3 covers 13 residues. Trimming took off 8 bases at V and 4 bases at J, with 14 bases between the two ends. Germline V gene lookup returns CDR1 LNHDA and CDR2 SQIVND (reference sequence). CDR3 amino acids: CASLEGGITEAFF. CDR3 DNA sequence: TGTGCCAGTCTCGAAGGGGGGATCACTGAAGCTTTCTTT.

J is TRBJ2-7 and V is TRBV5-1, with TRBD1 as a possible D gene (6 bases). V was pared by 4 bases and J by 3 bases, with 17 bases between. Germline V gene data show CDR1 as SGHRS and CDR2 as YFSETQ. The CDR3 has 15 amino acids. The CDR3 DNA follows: TGCGCCAGCAGCCCCAGCCAGGGGAGTTTCTACGAGCAGTACTTC. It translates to CASSPSQGSFYEQYF.

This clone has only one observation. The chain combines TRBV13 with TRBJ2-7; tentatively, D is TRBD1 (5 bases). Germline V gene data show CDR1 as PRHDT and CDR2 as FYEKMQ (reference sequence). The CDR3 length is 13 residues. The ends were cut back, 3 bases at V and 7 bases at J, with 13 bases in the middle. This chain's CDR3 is CASSFVGDGEQYF. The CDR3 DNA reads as TGTGCCAGCAGCTTTGTAGGGGATGGGGAGCAGTACTTC. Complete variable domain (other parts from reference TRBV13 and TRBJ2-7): AAGVIQSPRHLIKEKRETATLKCYPIPRHDTVYWYQQGPGQDPQFLISFYEKMQSDKGSIPDRFSAQQFSDYHSELNMSSLELGDSALYFCASSFVGDGEQYFGPGTRLTVT.

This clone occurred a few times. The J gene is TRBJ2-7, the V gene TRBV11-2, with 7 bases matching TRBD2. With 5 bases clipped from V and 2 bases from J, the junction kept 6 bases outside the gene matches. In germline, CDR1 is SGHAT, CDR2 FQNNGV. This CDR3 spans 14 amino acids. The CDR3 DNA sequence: TGTGCCAGCAGCGGTGGGAGGGCCACCTACGAGCAGTACTTC. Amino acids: CASSGGRATYEQYF.

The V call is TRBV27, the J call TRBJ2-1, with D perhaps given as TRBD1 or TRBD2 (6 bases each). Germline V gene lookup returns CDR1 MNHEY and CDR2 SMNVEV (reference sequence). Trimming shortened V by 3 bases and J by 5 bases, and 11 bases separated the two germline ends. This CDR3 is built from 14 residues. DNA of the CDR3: TGTGCCAGCAGTTTCATGAGGGGGGACAATGAGCAGTTCTTC. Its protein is CASSFMRGDNEQFF.

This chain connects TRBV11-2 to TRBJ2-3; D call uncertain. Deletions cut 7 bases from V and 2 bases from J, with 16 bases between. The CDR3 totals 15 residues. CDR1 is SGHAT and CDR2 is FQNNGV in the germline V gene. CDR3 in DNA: TGTGCCAGCACCCAGACCCGGTGGGCCACAGATACGCAGTATTTT. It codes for CASTQTRWATDTQYF. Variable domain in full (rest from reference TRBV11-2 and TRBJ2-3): EAGVAQSPRYKIIEKRQSVAFWCNPISGHATLYWYQQILGQGPKLLIQFQNNGVVDDSQLPKDRFSAERLKGVDSTLKIQPAKLEDSAVYLCASTQTRWATDTQYFGPGTRLTVL.

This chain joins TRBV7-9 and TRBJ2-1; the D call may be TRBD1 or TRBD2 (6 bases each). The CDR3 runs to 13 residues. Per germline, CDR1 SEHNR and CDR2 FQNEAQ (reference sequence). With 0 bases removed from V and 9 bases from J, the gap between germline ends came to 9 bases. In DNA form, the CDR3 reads TGTGCCAGCAGCTTAGCGGAGGGGGGTGAGCAGTTCTTC. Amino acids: CASSLAEGGEQFF.

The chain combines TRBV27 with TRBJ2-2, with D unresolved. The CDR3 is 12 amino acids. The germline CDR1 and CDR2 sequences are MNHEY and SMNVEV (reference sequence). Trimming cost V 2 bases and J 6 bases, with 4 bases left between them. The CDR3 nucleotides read TGTGCCAGCAGTTTACTCTCCGGGGAGCTGTTTTTT. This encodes CASSLLSGELFF.

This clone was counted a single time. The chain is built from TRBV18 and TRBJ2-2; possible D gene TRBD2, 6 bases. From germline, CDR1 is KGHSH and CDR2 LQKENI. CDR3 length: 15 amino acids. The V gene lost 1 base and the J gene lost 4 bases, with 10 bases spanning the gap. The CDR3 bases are TGTGCCAGCTCACCACGGGGACTGGCCACCGGGGAGCTGTTTTTT. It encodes CASSPRGLATGELFF.

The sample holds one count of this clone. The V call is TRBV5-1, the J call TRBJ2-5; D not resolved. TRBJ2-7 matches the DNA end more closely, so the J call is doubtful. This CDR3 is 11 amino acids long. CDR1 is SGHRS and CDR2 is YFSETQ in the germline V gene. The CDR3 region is CASSEEYEQYF. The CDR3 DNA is TGCGCCAGCAGCGAGGAATACGAGCAGTACTTC.

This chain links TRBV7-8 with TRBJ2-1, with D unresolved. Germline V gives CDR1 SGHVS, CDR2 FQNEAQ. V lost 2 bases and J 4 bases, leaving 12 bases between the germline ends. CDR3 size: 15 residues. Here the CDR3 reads CASSLYTTGYNEQFF. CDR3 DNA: TGTGCCAGCAGCTTATATACTACGGGTTACAATGAGCAGTTCTTC.